The clone carrying this T cell receptor beta chain was observed a few times. This entry belongs to a study of blood T cell repertoires in COVID-19. Study summary: Specimens from acute and convalescent COVID-19 originated in the United States, Italy and Spain. Sources were T cells, B-cell-depleted T cells, or PBMCs; the material itself was cDNA or gDNA.

The CDR3 extends over 13 amino acids. CDR1 is SGHDT, CDR2 YYEEEE, per germline. Trimming shortened V by 3 bases and J by 5 bases, and 11 bases separated the two germline ends. In the authors' methods: For nucleated cells, counts were estimated from reference gene primer amplification. Some clones are missing from TCRdb's copy, which holds only in-frame ones; the method was immunoSEQ multiplex PCR. V and J calls and clone size are given by that table; D and trimming were obtained from the DNA. The sample holds 90,000 to 120,000 clones, roughly 82% seen once. The origin of this receptor is a man in his fifties or sixties with acute or convalescent COVID-19. The V and J genes are TRBV5-6 and TRBJ2-5; D is unresolved. The sample consisted of peripheral blood. CDR3 residues: CASSSITGETQYF. In DNA, the CDR3 is TGTGCCAGCAGCTCGATAACCGGGGAGACCCAGTACTTC.